Described below is a single T cell receptor (beta chain) sequence and its context. The entry originates in a study of blood T cells in healthy people across ages. The second PCR ran roughly 6 to 12 cycles with a sample-barcoded 5' primer and J-beta primers. TCRdb itself ran the 5' RACE reads through MiXCR, one entry per CDR3 protein. The sample gives roughly 900,000 distinct CDR3 sequences, more than 25% of which show up once; 17% is in the top ten. The CDR3 has 13 amino acids. Per germline, CDR1 DFQATT and CDR2 SNEGSKA (reference sequence). Sequenced: blood. The gene calls are TRBV20-1 and TRBJ2-4; D gene unclear. The J call could be wrong; TRBJ2-7 is a better fit for the DNA end. This sequence originates from a woman older than 75 in good health. The CDR3 sequence is CSAFQEDGCEQYF. The CDR3 region has the DNA TGCAGTGCTTTCCAGGAAGACGGGTGCGAGCAGTACTTC.